What follows describes a single T cell receptor beta chain. Its target is unknown. The data derive from a study of OX40 agonist ivuxolimab in advanced cancers. Study in general: A male proportion of over 70% was recorded, with mean age approximately 60 years and range roughly 20 to 85. Eligibility rules accepted prior anti-PD-1, anti-PD-L1 or anti-CTLA-4 therapy, and over 30% had some.

Study-wide results and limits: Normalized T-cell clonal expansion was also low in some nonresponders. Partial responders treated at 0.1-3.0 mg/kg exhibited clonal expansion among the lowest measured.

The protocol was immunoSEQ multiplex PCR, while the TCRdb copy is restricted to in-frame clones and leaves out a portion. The sample includes 80,000 to 100,000 clones, more than 75% of them seen just once. Germline V gene sequence: CDR1 SEHNR, CDR2 FQNEAQ (reference sequence). Deletions cut 5 bases from V and 2 bases from J, with 10 bases between. The CDR3 has 13 residues. The genes are TRBV7-9 and TRBJ2-7; D is undetermined. The sample consisted of CD4+ or CD8+ T cells sorted from blood, taken in a trial of the OX40 agonist ivuxolimab. The sequence derives from an adult with an advanced solid tumor such as melanoma, head and neck, liver or kidney cancer. The CDR3 here is CASSPLSPYEQYF. In DNA, the CDR3 is TGTGCCAGCAGCCCGCTTAGCCCCTACGAGCAGTACTTC.